A single sample gave rise to the 25 T cell receptor beta chains below, sequenced in a study of blood T cell repertoires in COVID-19. Generated by immunoSEQ multiplex PCR, the TCRdb table keeps only in-frame clones and is missing some. The table lists about 250,000 clones, around 85% of them singletons. Input material: peripheral blood. These receptors originate from a man between 45 and 60 years old with active or convalescent COVID-19.

V usage is TRBV28 and J usage is TRBJ2-7; D perhaps matches TRBD2 (6 bases). This CDR3 has 15 residues. Per the germline V gene, CDR1 is MDHEN and CDR2 is SYDVKM. Trimming took off 5 bases at V and 1 base at J, with 15 bases between the two ends. The CDR3 loop reads CASSGGATESYEQYF. The CDR3 nucleotides are TGTGCCAGCAGTGGCGGGGCTACGGAGTCCTACGAGCAGTACTTC.

The chain has TRBV27 and TRBJ2-1; the D gene is possibly TRBD1 (6 bases). The CDR3 runs to 13 residues. Per the germline V gene, CDR1 is MNHEY and CDR2 is SMNVEV (reference sequence). V gave up 7 bases and J gave up 7 bases, with 14 bases separating them. The CDR3 spells CASTSDSSNEQFF. The CDR3 coding sequence is TGTGCCAGCACCTCGGACAGCAGTAATGAGCAGTTCTTC.

This chain joins TRBV10-3 and TRBJ1-6; the D gene is possibly TRBD1 (5 bases). The CDR3 spans 13 residues. Germline V gene sequence: CDR1 ENHRY, CDR2 SYGVKD. Trimming took 0 bases from V and 14 from J, leaving 11 bases between them. The CDR3 DNA is TGTGCCATCAGTGAGTCGAACGGGGGTGCCCTCCACTTT. It yields the protein CAISESNGGALHF.

The chain uses TRBV5-6 and TRBJ2-7, with 13 bases identical to TRBD2. V shed 4 bases, J shed 4 bases, and the junction held 8 bases outside the gene matches. Germline CDR1 SGHDT, CDR2 YYEEEE. The CDR3 extends over 16 amino acids. The CDR3 region is CASSTGLAGEIYEQYF. In DNA, the CDR3 is TGTGCCAGCAGCACTGGACTAGCGGGAGAAATTTACGAGCAGTACTTC.

Written as DNA, the CDR3 is TGTGCCAGTAGTATGGGGAGAAACGCGAACACCGGGGAGCTGTTTTTT. It is translated as CASSMGRNANTGELFF. The rearrangement links TRBV19 to TRBJ2-2; the D gene is possibly TRBD2 (5 bases). Deletions cut 3 bases from V and 0 bases from J, with 11 bases between. The CDR3 runs to 16 residues. Germline CDR1 is LNHDA and CDR2 is SQIVND (reference sequence). Supplemented by reference TRBV19 and TRBJ2-2, the full variable domain reads DGGITQSPKYLFRKEGQNVTLSCEQNLNHDAMYWYRQDPGQGLRLIYYSQIVNDFQKGDIAEGYSVSREKKESFPLTVTSAQKNPTAFYLCASSMGRNANTGELFFGEGSRLTVL.

The rearrangement joins TRBV7-6 to TRBJ2-1; weak D call: TRBD2 (6 bases). The CDR3 sequence is 16 residues long. The ends were cut back, 1 base at V and 7 bases at J, with 17 bases in the middle. The germline V gene has CDR1 SGHVS and CDR2 FNYEAQ. CDR3 DNA sequence: TGTGCCAGCAGCTTAGTTTCGGGAGCGGCGAGGAATGAGCAGTTCTTC. Translating gives CASSLVSGAARNEQFF.

This clone was recorded once. The chain combines TRBV7-3 with TRBJ2-1; D possibly corresponds to TRBD2 (7 bases). Trimming cost V 0 bases and J 5 bases, with 14 bases left between them. The CDR3 consists of 16 residues. CDR1 SGHTA and CDR2 FQGTGA come from the germline V gene. CDR3 in DNA: TGTGCCAGCAGCTTAACAGGGGGGGTAGCGGACAATGAGCAGTTCTTC. It encodes CASSLTGGVADNEQFF.

The chain is built from TRBV7-8 and TRBJ2-3; 8 bases match TRBD2. Germline lookup yields CDR1 SGHVS and CDR2 FQNEAQ. Germline trimming cut 5 bases from V and 0 bases from J; bases unmatched to any gene: 4. This CDR3 has 15 amino acids. The CDR3 is CASSKAGASTDTQYF. CDR3 DNA sequence: TGTGCCAGCAGCAAAGCGGGAGCTAGCACAGATACGCAGTATTTT.

The chain carries TRBV19 and TRBJ2-3; perhaps TRBD2 as D (6 bases). CDR1 and CDR2 from the germline V gene are LNHDA and SQIVND (reference sequence). The V and J ends lost 0 bases and 3 bases respectively, with 13 bases between them. This CDR3 has 16 residues. Here the CDR3 DNA reads TGTGCCAGTAGTATAGATCTAGGGCGGGGAACAGATACGCAGTATTTT. Its protein is CASSIDLGRGTDTQYF.

This clone was detected only once. The chain has TRBV7-2 and TRBJ1-4; D is unclear. Germline loops: CDR1 SGHTA, CDR2 FQGNSA. CDR3 length: 12 residues. V was clipped by 4 bases and J by 7 bases, with 7 bases between them. CDR3 in amino acids: CASSSLPEKLFF. The CDR3 bases are TGTGCCAGCAGCTCCCTACCTGAAAAACTGTTTTTT.

The V and J genes are TRBV5-1 and TRBJ2-7; 13 positions match TRBD2. The ends lost 4 bases at V and 7 bases at J; junction bases unmatched: 11. This CDR3 comprises 16 residues. Germline CDR1 is SGHRS and CDR2 is YFSETQ. The CDR3: CASSPNMRTSGSEQYF. CDR3 sequence (DNA): TGCGCCAGCAGCCCAAATATGAGGACTAGCGGGAGTGAGCAGTACTTC.

This sequence joins TRBV7-8 and TRBJ2-7, with 14 bases aligning to TRBD2. Germline values: CDR1 SGHVS, CDR2 FQNEAQ. Trimming took 4 bases from V and 5 from J; bases not matched to a gene: 7. This CDR3 region has 16 residues. The CDR3, as DNA: TGTGCCAGCAGCTCGCTCGGGGGACTAGCGGGAGACGAGCAGTACTTC. Translation gives CASSSLGGLAGDEQYF. The full variable domain, its missing parts supplied by reference TRBV7-8 and TRBJ2-7, is GAGVSQSPRYKVAKRGQDVALRCDPISGHVSLFWYQQALGQGPEFLTYFQNEAQLDKSGLPSDRFFAERPEGSVSTLKIQRTQQEDSAVYLCASSSLGGLAGDEQYFGPGTRLTVT.

The chain is built from TRBV6-1 and TRBJ1-2, with TRBD1 matching 10 bases. V was pared by 3 bases and J by 6 bases, with 4 bases of the junction left unmatched. Germline CDR1 is MNHNS and CDR2 is SASEGT. This CDR3 region has 14 residues. The CDR3 DNA follows: TGTGCCAGCAGTGAGGGCGGGACAGGGGATGGCTACACCTTC. Translating it yields CASSEGGTGDGYTF.

This clone was observed once. This chain joins TRBV6-2 or TRBV6-3 and TRBJ2-1; maybe TRBD2 (6 bases). CDR3 length equals 15 residues. Germline V CDR1 and CDR2: MNHEY, SVGEGT. The V end lost 2 bases, the J end lost 5 bases, and 13 bases lay between the germline ends. Written as DNA, the CDR3 is TGTGCCAGCAGTTACGAGGGAGGACGCAACAATGAGCAGTTCTTC. Translated: CASSYEGGRNNEQFF.

This chain links TRBV7-9 with TRBJ2-2; TRBD1 agrees at 9 bases. The CDR3 runs to 16 residues. Germline V CDR1 and CDR2: SEHNR, FQNEAQ (reference sequence). V lost 5 bases and J lost 2; bases outside the gene matches: 6. CDR3 loop: CASSVRDRANTGELFF. CDR3 bases: TGTGCCAGCAGCGTACGGGACAGGGCAAACACCGGGGAGCTGTTTTTT.

The chain employs TRBV6-1 and TRBJ2-5; D remains ambiguous. The CDR3 is 14 amino acids. Germline loops: CDR1 MNHNS, CDR2 SASEGT. The germline V and J ends were trimmed by 1 base and 5 bases, with 11 bases remaining between them. The CDR3 here is CASSEDRARETQYF. CDR3 coding DNA: TGTGCCAGCAGTGAAGATCGAGCTCGGGAGACCCAGTACTTC.

The rearrangement links TRBV27 to TRBJ2-1; weak D call: TRBD1 (5 bases). The CDR3 is made up of 14 amino acids. Germline CDR1 and CDR2: MNHEY and SMNVEV (reference sequence). V lost 2 bases and J lost 8, with 13 bases in between. The CDR3: CASSLKGRADEQFF. CDR3 nucleotides: TGTGCCAGCAGTTTAAAAGGCAGGGCAGATGAGCAGTTCTTC.

The genes are TRBV19 and TRBJ2-1; D perhaps matches TRBD2 (5 bases). This CDR3 has 14 residues. V was pared by 9 bases and J by 4 bases, with 16 bases between. CDR1 and CDR2 (germline): LNHDA, SQIVND (reference sequence). The CDR3 DNA follows: TGTGCCAGCTTGAGAGGGCCCGGGTACAATGAGCAGTTCTTC. Its translation: CASLRGPGYNEQFF.

The rearrangement links TRBV13 to TRBJ1-2; 7 bases are shared with TRBD1. Trimming at V came to 5 bases and at J to 3 bases, leaving 3 bases not matched to a gene. The CDR3 is 13 amino acids. Germline CDR1 is PRHDT and CDR2 is FYEKMQ (reference sequence). The CDR3 nucleotides are TGTGCCAGCAGCCACGGACAGGACTATGGCTACACCTTC. It yields the protein CASSHGQDYGYTF. The variable domain in full, with the rest retrieved from reference TRBV13 and TRBJ1-2, is AAGVIQSPRHLIKEKRETATLKCYPIPRHDTVYWYQQGPGQDPQFLISFYEKMQSDKGSIPDRFSAQQFSDYHSELNMSSLELGDSALYFCASSHGQDYGYTFGSGTRLTVV.

The chain uses TRBV9 and TRBJ2-3; TRBD2 agrees at 10 bases. Per the germline V gene, CDR1 is SGDLS and CDR2 is YYNGEE. The CDR3 totals 16 residues. With V trimmed by 4 bases and J by 2 bases, 7 bases remained unmatched. The CDR3 protein is CASSPRLAGFTDTQYF. Here the CDR3 DNA reads TGTGCCAGCAGCCCTCGACTAGCGGGTTTCACAGATACGCAGTATTTT.

J is TRBJ1-2 and V is TRBV19; 7 positions agree with TRBD1. V lost 1 base, J lost 4 bases, and 6 bases stayed unmatched. The CDR3 runs to 15 residues. The V gene's germline CDR1 is LNHDA and CDR2 SQIVND (reference sequence). The CDR3 is CASSIAQGGGYGYTF. CDR3 nucleotides: TGTGCCAGTAGTATAGCTCAGGGGGGCGGCTATGGCTACACCTTC.

The chain couples TRBV7-6 to TRBJ2-1, with 7 bases matching TRBD2. Germline CDR1 is SGHVS and CDR2 is FNYEAQ. Trimming cost V 1 base and J 6 bases; bases outside gene matches: 6. The CDR3 sequence is 15 residues long. This CDR3 is CASSLGSSGPNEQFF. DNA of the CDR3: TGTGCCAGCAGCTTAGGGTCTAGCGGACCCAATGAGCAGTTCTTC. The full variable domain, completed using reference TRBV7-6 and TRBJ2-1, is GAGVSQSPRYKVTKRGQDVALRCDPISGHVSLYWYRQALGQGPEFLTYFNYEAQQDKSGLPNDRFSAERPEGSISTLTIQRTEQRDSAMYRCASSLGSSGPNEQFFGPGTRLTVL.

V gene TRBV7-9 combines with J gene TRBJ2-1; 12 positions agree with TRBD2. Per the germline V gene, CDR1 is SEHNR and CDR2 is FQNEAQ (reference sequence). The length of the CDR3 is 17 residues. With 5 bases clipped from V and 2 bases from J, the junction kept 7 bases outside the gene matches. This CDR3 is CASSPLSSGGAYNEQFF. The CDR3 DNA reads TGTGCCAGCAGCCCACTATCTAGCGGGGGGGCCTACAATGAGCAGTTCTTC.

The V and J genes are TRBV18 and TRBJ2-5; TRBD2 matches at 7 bases. CDR3 size: 13 residues. V was clipped by 4 bases and J by 3 bases; unmatched bases: 2. Germline V gene sequence: CDR1 KGHSH, CDR2 LQKENI. CDR3 nucleotide sequence: TGTGCCAGCTCACGCGGACTAGAAGAGACCCAGTACTTC. It yields the protein CASSRGLEETQYF.

The chain links TRBV19 to TRBJ2-7; D is undetermined. The CDR3 is 16 amino acids. Looked up from germline, CDR1 is LNHDA and CDR2 is SQIVND (reference sequence). The V end lost 5 bases, the J end lost 3 bases, and 20 bases lay between the germline ends. The CDR3 bases are TGTGCCAGTAGTCTACCGCGGTTACCCTCTAACTACGAGCAGTACTTC. Protein: CASSLPRLPSNYEQYF.